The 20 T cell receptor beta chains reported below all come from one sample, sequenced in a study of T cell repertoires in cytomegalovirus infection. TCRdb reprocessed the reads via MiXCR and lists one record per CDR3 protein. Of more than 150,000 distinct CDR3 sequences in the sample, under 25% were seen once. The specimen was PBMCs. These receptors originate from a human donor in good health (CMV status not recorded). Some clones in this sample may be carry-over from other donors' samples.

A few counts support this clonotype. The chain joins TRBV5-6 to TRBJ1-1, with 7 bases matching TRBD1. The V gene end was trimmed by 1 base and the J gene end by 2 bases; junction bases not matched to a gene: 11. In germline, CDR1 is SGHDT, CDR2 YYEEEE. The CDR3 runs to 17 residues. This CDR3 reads CASSLFGTVKPNTEAFF. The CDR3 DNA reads TGTGCCAGCAGCTTGTTTGGGACAGTTAAACCTAACACTGAAGCTTTCTTT.

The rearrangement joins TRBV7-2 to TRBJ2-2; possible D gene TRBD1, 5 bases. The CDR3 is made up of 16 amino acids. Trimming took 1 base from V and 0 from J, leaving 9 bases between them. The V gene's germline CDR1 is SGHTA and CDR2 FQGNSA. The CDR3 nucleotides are TGTGCCAGCAGCTTAGATGGGGCCACGAACACCGGGGAGCTGTTTTTT. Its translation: CASSLDGATNTGELFF. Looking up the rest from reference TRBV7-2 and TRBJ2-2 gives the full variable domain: GAGVSQSPSNKVTEKGKDVELRCDPISGHTALYWYRQSLGQGLEFLIYFQGNSAPDKSGLPSDRFSAERTGGSVSTLTIQRTQQEDSAVYLCASSLDGATNTGELFFGEGSRLTVL.

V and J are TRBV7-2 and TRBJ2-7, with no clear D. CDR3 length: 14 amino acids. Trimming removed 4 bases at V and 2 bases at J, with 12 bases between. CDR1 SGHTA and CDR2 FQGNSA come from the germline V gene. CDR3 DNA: TGTGCCAGCAGCTCCACCTCCGGACCCTACGAGCAGTACTTC. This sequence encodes CASSSTSGPYEQYF. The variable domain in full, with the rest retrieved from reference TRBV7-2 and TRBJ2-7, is GAGVSQSPSNKVTEKGKDVELRCDPISGHTALYWYRQSLGQGLEFLIYFQGNSAPDKSGLPSDRFSAERTGGSVSTLTIQRTQQEDSAVYLCASSSTSGPYEQYFGPGTRLTVT.

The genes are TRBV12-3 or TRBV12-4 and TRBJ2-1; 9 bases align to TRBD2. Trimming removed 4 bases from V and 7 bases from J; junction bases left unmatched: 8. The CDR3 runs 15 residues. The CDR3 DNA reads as TGTGCCAGCAGTTCACCCGGGACTAGCATAAATGAGCAGTTCTTC. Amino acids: CASSSPGTSINEQFF.

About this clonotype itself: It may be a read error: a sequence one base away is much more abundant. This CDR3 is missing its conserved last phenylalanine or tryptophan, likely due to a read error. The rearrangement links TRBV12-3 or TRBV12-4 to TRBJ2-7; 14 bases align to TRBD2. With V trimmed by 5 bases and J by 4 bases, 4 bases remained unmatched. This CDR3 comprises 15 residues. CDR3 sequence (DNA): TGTGCCAGCAGTCGAGGGACTAGCGGGAGTTACGAGCAGTACTGC. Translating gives CASSRGTSGSYEQYC.

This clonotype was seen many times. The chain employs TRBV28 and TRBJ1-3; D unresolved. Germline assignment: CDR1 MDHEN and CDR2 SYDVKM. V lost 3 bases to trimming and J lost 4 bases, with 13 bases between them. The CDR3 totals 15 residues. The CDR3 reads CASSFAGPEGNTIYF. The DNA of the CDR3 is TGTGCCAGCAGTTTCGCCGGGCCGGAGGGAAACACCATATATTTT.

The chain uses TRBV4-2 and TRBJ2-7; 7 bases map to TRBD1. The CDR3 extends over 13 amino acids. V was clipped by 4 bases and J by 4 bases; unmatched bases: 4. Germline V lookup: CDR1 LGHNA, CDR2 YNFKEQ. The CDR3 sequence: CASSRQTGYEQYF. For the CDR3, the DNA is TGTGCCAGCAGCCGACAGACAGGGTACGAGCAGTACTTC.

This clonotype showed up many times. CDR3 nucleotide sequence: TGTGCCAGCAGCGGACGGGGACAGAGCACAGATACGCAGTATTTT. Its protein is CASSGRGQSTDTQYF. The gene calls are TRBV7-2 and TRBJ2-3, with TRBD1 matching 7 bases. Germline V lookup: CDR1 SGHTA, CDR2 FQGNSA. The CDR3 extends over 15 amino acids. J gave up 0 bases and V 5 bases, and 5 bases lay outside the gene matches.

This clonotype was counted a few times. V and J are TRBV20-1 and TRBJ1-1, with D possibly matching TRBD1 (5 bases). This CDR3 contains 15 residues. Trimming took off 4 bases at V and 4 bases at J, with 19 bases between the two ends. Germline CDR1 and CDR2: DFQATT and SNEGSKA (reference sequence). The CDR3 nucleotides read TGCAGTGCTACCAGGGAAAAGGTAAGGGGCACTGAAGCTTTCTTT. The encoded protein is CSATREKVRGTEAFF.

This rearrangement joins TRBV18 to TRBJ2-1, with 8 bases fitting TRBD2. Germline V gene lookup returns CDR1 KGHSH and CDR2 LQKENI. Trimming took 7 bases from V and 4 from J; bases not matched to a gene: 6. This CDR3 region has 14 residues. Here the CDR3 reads CASLKRETYNEQFF. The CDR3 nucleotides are TGTGCCAGCTTAAAGCGGGAGACTTACAATGAGCAGTTCTTC.

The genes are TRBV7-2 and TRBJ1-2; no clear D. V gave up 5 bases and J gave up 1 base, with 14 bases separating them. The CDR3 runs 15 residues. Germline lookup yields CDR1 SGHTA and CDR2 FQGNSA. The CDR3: CASSQDRVVNYGYTF. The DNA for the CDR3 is TGTGCCAGCAGCCAGGACCGGGTCGTTAACTATGGCTACACCTTC.

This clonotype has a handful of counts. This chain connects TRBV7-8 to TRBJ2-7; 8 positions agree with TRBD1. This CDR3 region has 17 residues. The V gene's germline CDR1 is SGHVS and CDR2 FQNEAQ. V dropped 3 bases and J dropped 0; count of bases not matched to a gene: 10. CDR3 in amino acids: CASSLGTGTTSSYEQYF. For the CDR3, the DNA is TGTGCCAGCAGCTTGGGGACAGGTACTACAAGCTCCTACGAGCAGTACTTC.

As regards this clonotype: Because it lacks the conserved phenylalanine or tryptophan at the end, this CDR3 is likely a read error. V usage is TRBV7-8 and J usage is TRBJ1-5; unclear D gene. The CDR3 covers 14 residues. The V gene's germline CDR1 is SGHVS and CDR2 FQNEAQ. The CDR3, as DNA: TGTGCAAGCAGCTTTCTTACGGTGGTCCAGCCCCAGCATTTA. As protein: CASSFLTVVQPQHL.

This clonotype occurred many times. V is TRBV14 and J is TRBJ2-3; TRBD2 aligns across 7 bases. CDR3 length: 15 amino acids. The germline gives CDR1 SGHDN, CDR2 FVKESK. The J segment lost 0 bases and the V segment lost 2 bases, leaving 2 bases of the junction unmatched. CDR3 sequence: CASSQQLASTDTQYF. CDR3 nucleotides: TGTGCCAGCAGCCAACAACTAGCGAGCACAGATACGCAGTATTTT.

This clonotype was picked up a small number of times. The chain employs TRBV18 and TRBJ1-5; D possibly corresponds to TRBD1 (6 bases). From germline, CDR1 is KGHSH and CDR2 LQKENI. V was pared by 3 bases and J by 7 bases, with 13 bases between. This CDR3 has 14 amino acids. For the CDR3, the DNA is TGTGCCAGCTCACCGGACAGATCGGTACAGCCCCAGCATTTT. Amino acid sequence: CASSPDRSVQPQHF. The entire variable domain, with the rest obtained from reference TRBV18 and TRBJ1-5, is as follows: NAGVMQNPRHLVRRRGQEARLRCSPMKGHSHVYWYRQLPEEGLKFMVYLQKENIIDESGMPKERFSAEFPKEGPSILRIQQVVRGDSAAYFCASSPDRSVQPQHFGDGTRLSIL.

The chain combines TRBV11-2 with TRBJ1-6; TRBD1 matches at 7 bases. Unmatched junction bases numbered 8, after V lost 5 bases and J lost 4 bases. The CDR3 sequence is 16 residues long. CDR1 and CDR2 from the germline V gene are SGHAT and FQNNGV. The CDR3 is CASSPDRDSYNSPLHF. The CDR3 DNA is TGTGCCAGCAGCCCCGACCGGGACAGTTATAATTCACCCCTCCACTTT.

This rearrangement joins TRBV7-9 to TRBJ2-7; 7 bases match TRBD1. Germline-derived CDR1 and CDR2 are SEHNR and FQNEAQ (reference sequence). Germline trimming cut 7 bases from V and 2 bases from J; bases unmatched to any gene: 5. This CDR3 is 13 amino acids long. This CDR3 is CASMRTGAYEQYF. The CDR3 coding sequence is TGTGCCAGCATGCGGACAGGCGCCTACGAGCAGTACTTC.

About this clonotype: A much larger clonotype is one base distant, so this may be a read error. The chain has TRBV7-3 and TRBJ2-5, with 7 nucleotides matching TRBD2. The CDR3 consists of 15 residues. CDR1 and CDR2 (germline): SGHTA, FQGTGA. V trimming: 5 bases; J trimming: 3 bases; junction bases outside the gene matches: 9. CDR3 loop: CASSVEGRGEETQYF. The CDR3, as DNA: TGTGCCAGCAGCGTAGAAGGTCGGGGGGAAGAGACCCAGTACTTC.

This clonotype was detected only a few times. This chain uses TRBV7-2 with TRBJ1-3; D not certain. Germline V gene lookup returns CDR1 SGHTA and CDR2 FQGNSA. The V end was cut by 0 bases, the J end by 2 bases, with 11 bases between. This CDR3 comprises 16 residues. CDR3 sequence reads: CASSLASQVAGNTIYF. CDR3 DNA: TGTGCCAGCAGCTTAGCGTCCCAGGTAGCTGGAAACACCATATATTTT.

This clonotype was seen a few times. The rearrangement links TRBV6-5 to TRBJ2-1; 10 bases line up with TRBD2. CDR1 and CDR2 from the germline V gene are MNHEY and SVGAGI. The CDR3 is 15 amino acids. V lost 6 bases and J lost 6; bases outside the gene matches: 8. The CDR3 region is CASRVRLAGVNEQFF. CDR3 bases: TGTGCCAGCAGGGTACGGCTAGCGGGAGTCAATGAGCAGTTCTTC.